The 4 T cell receptor delta chains below come from one sample, sequenced in a study of gamma-delta T cells after stem cell transplantation. TCRdb re-called clones from the RT-PCR reads via CATT. The sample includes around 3,000 delta-chain clones, less than 6% of them seen just once. Sample: gamma-delta T cells. All receptors come from a human donor. It is not recorded whose cells these are; they may come from a transplant donor.

Concerning this clone: The protein that TCRdb holds for this DNA derives from a much larger clone and differs from the translated DNA at residue 12, which likely indicates a read error; the protein shown here is translated from the DNA. The CDR3 DNA reads as TGTGCCTGTGACACCTTAAACCTGGGGGATACGAAAACCGATAAACTCATCTTT. It specifies CACDTLNLGDTKTDKLIF. This chain connects TRDV2 to TRDJ1; 12 bases agree with TRDD3. Germline V gene lookup returns CDR1 GEAIGNYY and CDR2 EKD. The CDR3 totals 18 residues. After removal of 0 bases from V and 2 bases from J, the junction contained 9 bases not matched to a gene.

On this clone: With only one base between it and a far larger clone, this is likely a read error. This chain connects TRDV2 to TRDJ1; no firm D call. The germline V gene has CDR1 GEAIGNYY and CDR2 EKD. The CDR3 runs to 16 residues. Trimming left V 3 bases short and J 7 bases short, with 23 bases between. DNA for the CDR3: TGTGCCTGTGACCCCGTAAGGGTCCCTGGAAAATCTAAACTCATCTTT. Translating gives CACDPVRVPGKSKLIF.

This clone turned up a few times. This is likely an artifact of a read error, given a far larger clone one base away. This chain uses TRDV2 with TRDJ1; 10 nucleotides align to TRDD3. Germline trimming cut 3 bases from V and 7 bases from J; bases unmatched to any gene: 7. Germline V lookup: CDR1 GEAIGNYY, CDR2 EKD. CDR3 length: 14 residues. In DNA, the CDR3 is TGTGCCTGTGACCCTCTGGGGGATAAGGGTAAACTCATCTTT. It encodes CACDPLGDKGKLIF.

Turning to this clone: This DNA's translation and the protein TCRdb lists, from a much larger clone, do not match at residue 9, likely due to a read error; the protein shown is translated from the DNA. The chain couples TRDV2 to TRDJ1; 10 bases are shared with TRDD3. With V trimmed by 3 bases and J by 0 bases, 9 bases remained unmatched. Germline loops: CDR1 GEAIGNYY, CDR2 EKD. The CDR3 length is 17 residues. CDR3 bases: TGTGCCTGTGACGTACTGGGGGATGGGGAGTACACCGATAAACTCATCTTT. Amino acids: CACDVLGDGEYTDKLIF.